The 10 T cell receptor beta chains listed next were all sequenced from one sample in a study of early T cells in non-severe SARS-CoV-2 infection. Via MiXCR, TCRdb re-called the 5' RACE reads, giving one row per CDR3 protein. Here the sample spans about 97,000 distinct CDR3 sequences, less than 15% being singletons. The sample taken for sequencing was whole blood. The receptors were sampled from an adult who was a healthcare worker with PCR-confirmed SARS-CoV-2 infection or an uninfected control (not recorded which).

The chain couples TRBV11-3 to TRBJ2-3; D ambiguous. The V end lost 0 bases, the J end lost 0 bases, and 4 bases lay between the germline ends. The V gene's germline CDR1 is SGHNT and CDR2 YENEEA. This CDR3 has 14 residues. The CDR3 reads CASSLDPSTDTQYF. As DNA, the CDR3 is TGTGCCAGCAGCTTAGATCCAAGCACAGATACGCAGTATTTT.

Many counts were recorded for this clonotype. This rearrangement joins TRBV5-1 to TRBJ1-4, with D unclear. The ends were cut back, 1 base at V and 0 bases at J, with 1 base in the middle. The CDR3 spans 13 residues. Germline lookup yields CDR1 SGHRS and CDR2 YFSETQ. CDR3 protein: CASSLTTNEKLFF. DNA for the CDR3: TGCGCCAGCAGCTTGACAACTAATGAAAAACTGTTTTTT. Together with reference TRBV5-1 and TRBJ1-4, the CDR3 gives the full variable domain: KAGVTQTPRYLIKTRGQQVTLSCSPISGHRSVSWYQQTPGQGLQFLFEYFSETQRNKGNFPGRFSGRQFSNSRSEMNVSTLELGDSALYLCASSLTTNEKLFFGSGTQLSVL.

This clonotype turned up a few times. The V call is TRBV14, the J call TRBJ2-7; a weak D match, TRBD2 (5 bases). V lost 2 bases to trimming and J lost 9 bases, with 20 bases between them. Germline lookup yields CDR1 SGHDN and CDR2 FVKESK. This CDR3 contains 15 residues. CDR3 amino acids: CASSQLTGSPRGQYF. The CDR3 nucleotides read TGTGCCAGCAGCCAACTCACCGGGTCTCCTCGGGGGCAGTACTTC.

This clonotype was seen ten or more times. V usage is TRBV19 and J usage is TRBJ2-3, with 9 bases identical to TRBD2. The V gene's germline CDR1 is LNHDA and CDR2 SQIVND (reference sequence). J gave up 9 bases and V 5 bases, and 9 bases lay outside the gene matches. The CDR3 spans 14 residues. CDR3 sequence reads: CASSPAGTSRTQYF. The CDR3 DNA reads as TGTGCCAGTAGTCCAGCGGGGACTAGCCGCACGCAGTATTTT.

This clonotype was recorded many times. This rearrangement joins TRBV20-1 to TRBJ2-7; 9 nucleotides match TRBD2. Germline V gene sequence: CDR1 DFQATT, CDR2 SNEGSKA (reference sequence). The CDR3 is made up of 15 amino acids. V shed 0 bases, J shed 5 bases, and the junction held 8 bases outside the gene matches. The CDR3, as DNA: TGCAGTGCTAGAGATCCCCTAGCGGGATTAAACGAGCAGTACTTC. Its protein product is CSARDPLAGLNEQYF.

This rearrangement joins TRBV5-6 to TRBJ2-1; either TRBD1 or TRBD2 may fit D (5 bases each). V was pared by 3 bases and J by 15 bases, with 25 bases between. Germline V CDR1 and CDR2: SGHDT, YYEEEE. CDR3 length: 15 residues. The CDR3 reads CASSYTGTALIGLFF. The CDR3 DNA is TGTGCCAGCAGCTACACCGGGACCGCGTTAATCGGCCTGTTCTTC.

The chain carries TRBV7-9 and TRBJ1-6, with 7 bases matching TRBD1. Germline CDR1 is SEHNR and CDR2 is FQNEAQ (reference sequence). With V trimmed by 2 bases and J by 8 bases, 9 bases remained unmatched. This CDR3 comprises 16 residues. The chain's CDR3 is CASSLSLGTDYSPLHF. The DNA of the CDR3 is TGTGCCAGCAGCTTATCCCTTGGGACAGACTATTCACCCCTCCACTTT.

At least ten counts were recorded for this clonotype. CDR3 sequence (DNA): TGCGCCAGCAGAACGGGACAAATAGGAGATACGCAGTATTTT. It codes for CASRTGQIGDTQYF. The chain is built from TRBV5-1 and TRBJ2-3; tentatively, D is TRBD1 (6 bases). Germline CDR1 reads SGHRS; CDR2 reads YFSETQ. V gave up 5 bases and J gave up 5 bases, with 15 bases separating them. The CDR3 loop spans 14 amino acids.

The sample holds many counts of this clonotype. V and J are TRBV20-1 and TRBJ2-7; 7 nucleotides align to TRBD1. The CDR3 totals 12 residues. CDR1 and CDR2 (germline): DFQATT, SNEGSKA (reference sequence). V was clipped by 3 bases and J by 7 bases; unmatched bases: 6. The CDR3: CSASFRGIEQYF. For the CDR3, the DNA is TGCAGTGCTAGTTTCAGGGGGATTGAGCAGTACTTC.

Ten or more counts support this clonotype. The chain has TRBV29-1 and TRBJ2-3; D is unresolved. The V gene's germline CDR1 is SQVTM and CDR2 ANQGSEA. There are 12 residues in the CDR3. Deletions cut 5 bases from V and 1 base from J, with 7 bases between. The DNA of the CDR3 is TGCAGCGTTCGGACGGGCACAGATACGCAGTATTTT. This encodes CSVRTGTDTQYF.